This T cell receptor (beta chain) was observed in a study of blood T cell repertoires in COVID-19. At the level of the study: The United States, Italy and Spain supplied acute and convalescent COVID-19 samples. Sample material is recorded as cDNA or gDNA derived from T cells, B-cell-depleted T cells, or PBMCs.

Either two negative PCRs, clearance, or symptom resolution qualified Cohort 3 donors as recovered. Per germline, CDR1 MNHEY and CDR2 SMNVEV (reference sequence). CDR3 length equals 16 residues. V lost 2 bases, J lost 1 base, and 14 bases lay in between. In the original workflow: Scientists estimated how many nucleated cells there were by amplifying reference gene primers. Sequenced by immunoSEQ multiplex PCR; TCRdb stores in-frame clones only, minus some. V, J and clone size are those of that table, while D and trimming were read from the DNA. The sample lists about 480,000 clones, around nine tenths occurring once.

This receptor was obtained from a woman in her thirties or forties who had recovered from COVID-19. The V and J genes are TRBV27 and TRBJ2-5; weak D call: TRBD1 (5 bases). The sample was PBMCs or T cells enriched from blood (not recorded which). In nucleotides, the CDR3 is TGTGCCAGCAGTTTAGGGTTGGGAAGGGGCCAAGAGACCCAGTACTTC. As protein: CASSLGLGRGQETQYF.